One sample yielded the 27 T cell receptor beta chains listed below, sequenced in a study of identifying expanded T cells in peripheral blood. Using immunoSEQ multiplex PCR, the repertoire was profiled, and TCRdb retains in-frame clones only, with some absent. The sample shows 70,000 to 100,000 clones, more than 70% of them seen only once. Sequenced sample: blood. These receptors were collected from a person aged 18 to 70 in good health.

Here the CDR3 reads CASSQDRGLSEQYF. The CDR3 nucleotides read TGTGCCAGCAGCCAGGACAGGGGGCTAAGTGAGCAGTACTTC. The chain recombines TRBV5-5 with TRBJ2-7; 11 positions agree with TRBD1. The V gene end was trimmed by 4 bases and the J gene end by 7 bases; junction bases not matched to a gene: 7. The germline V gene encodes CDR1 SGHKS and CDR2 YYEKEE (reference sequence). This CDR3 spans 14 amino acids.

The DNA of the CDR3 is TGTGCCAGCAGTCCCCGGAATCAGCCCCAGCATTTT. Translated, it gives CASSPRNQPQHF. This rearrangement joins TRBV6-1 to TRBJ1-5; D gene unclear. Trimming pared 5 bases from V and 4 bases from J, leaving 6 bases between. CDR1 and CDR2 (germline): MNHNS, SASEGT. This CDR3 has 12 residues.

The V call is TRBV29-1, the J call TRBJ1-1, with D perhaps matching TRBD1 (5 bases). This CDR3 is built from 15 residues. Trimming shortened V by 7 bases and J by 0 bases, and 18 bases separated the two germline ends. Germline V CDR1 and CDR2: SQVTM, ANQGSEA. The CDR3 spells CSAWGGEFMNTEAFF. Here the CDR3 DNA reads TGCAGCGCCTGGGGGGGGGAGTTCATGAACACTGAAGCTTTCTTT.

The gene calls are TRBV2 and TRBJ2-5, with 8 bases identical to TRBD2. The CDR3 runs to 15 residues. V lost 5 bases to trimming and J lost 0 bases; unmatched junction nucleotides: 5. Germline CDR1 is SNHLY and CDR2 is FYNNEI. CDR3 in DNA: TGTGCCAGCAGTTCCGGGGGGGCCTACCAAGAGACCCAGTACTTC. Translated, it gives CASSSGGAYQETQYF.

The V and J genes are TRBV5-1 and TRBJ1-1, with a weak D call TRBD1 (5 bases). The CDR3 is made up of 15 amino acids. The V end was cut by 1 base, the J end by 1 base, with 11 bases between. From germline, CDR1 is SGHRS and CDR2 YFSETQ. CDR3 nucleotides: TGCGCCAGCAGCTTGAATCTCGGGGGGAACACTGAAGCTTTCTTT. Translating it yields CASSLNLGGNTEAFF.

The CDR3 sequence: CASIAAPRARIYEQYF. Here the CDR3 DNA reads TGTGCCAGCATCGCCGCGCCAAGGGCCCGGATTTACGAGCAGTACTTC. The gene calls are TRBV28 and TRBJ2-7; no reliable D call. The germline CDR1 and CDR2 sequences are MDHEN and SYDVKM. The CDR3 has 16 amino acids. V was shortened by 7 bases and J by 4 bases, with 23 bases between the two germline ends.

The V gene is TRBV27, the J gene TRBJ2-1; 11 nucleotides match TRBD2. Germline values: CDR1 MNHEY, CDR2 SMNVEV (reference sequence). V shed 0 bases, J shed 4 bases, and the junction held 2 bases outside the gene matches. CDR3 size: 16 residues. CDR3 coding DNA: TGTGCCAGCAGTTTATCCCTAGCGGGGGGATACAATGAGCAGTTCTTC. It encodes CASSLSLAGGYNEQFF.

This chain connects TRBV30 to TRBJ2-7; weak D call: TRBD2 (6 bases). CDR3 size: 15 residues. Per the germline V gene, CDR1 is GTSNPN and CDR2 is SVGIG (reference sequence). V was cut by 1 base and J by 0 bases, with 13 bases left in between. CDR3 DNA sequence: TGTGCCTGGAGTGCGGGACTGAGGAGCTCCTACGAGCAGTACTTC. This codes for CAWSAGLRSSYEQYF.

This CDR3 is CASSTPDRANTEAFF. For the CDR3, the DNA is TGTGCCAGTAGTACACCCGACAGGGCCAACACTGAAGCTTTCTTT. This chain connects TRBV19 to TRBJ1-1; 7 bases map to TRBD1. Trimming removed 4 bases from V and 2 bases from J; junction bases left unmatched: 7. The V gene's germline CDR1 is LNHDA and CDR2 SQIVND (reference sequence). The CDR3 is 15 amino acids.

The chain uses TRBV9 and TRBJ1-2, with 8 bases fitting TRBD1. The CDR3 sequence is 12 residues long. The trim removed 3 bases at V and 5 bases at J, leaving 0 bases unmatched. Germline V gene data show CDR1 as SGDLS and CDR2 as YYNGEE. CDR3 region: CASSGTGYGYTF. The CDR3 nucleotides read TGTGCCAGCAGCGGGACAGGGTATGGCTACACCTTC.

This sequence joins TRBV2 and TRBJ1-2, with D perhaps matching TRBD1 (6 bases). Germline V gene sequence: CDR1 SNHLY, CDR2 FYNNEI. CDR3 length equals 10 residues. The V gene lost 10 bases and the J gene lost 7 bases, with 10 bases spanning the gap. CDR3 protein: CANRVGGYTF. The CDR3 region has the DNA TGTGCCAACAGGGTGGGTGGCTACACCTTC.

This chain uses TRBV6-1 with TRBJ1-1, with a tentative D call TRBD1 (5 bases). V was cut by 8 bases and J by 1 base, with 11 bases left in between. This CDR3 spans 13 amino acids. The V gene's germline CDR1 is MNHNS and CDR2 SASEGT. CDR3 sequence reads: CASSGFSNTEAFF. CDR3 nucleotides: TGTGCCAGCTCAGGGTTCTCGAACACTGAAGCTTTCTTT.

The V call is TRBV6-5, the J call TRBJ1-2; tentatively, D is TRBD1 (5 bases). The CDR3 loop spans 14 amino acids. The germline CDR1 and CDR2 sequences are MNHEY and SVGAGI. V lost 6 bases to trimming and J lost 4 bases, with 15 bases between them. CDR3 sequence reads: CASRWGAVGYGYTF. CDR3 nucleotide sequence: TGTGCCAGCAGGTGGGGCGCGGTGGGCTATGGCTACACCTTC.

DNA of the CDR3: TGTGCCAGCAGCTTCTCCAGGGATCAGCCCCAGCATTTT. It translates to CASSFSRDQPQHF. This chain links TRBV7-3 with TRBJ1-5; D is perhaps TRBD1 (5 bases). The length of the CDR3 is 13 residues. Germline assignment: CDR1 SGHTA and CDR2 FQGTGA. Trimming left V 3 bases short and J 5 bases short, with 8 bases between.

This chain joins TRBV5-1 and TRBJ2-1; 10 nucleotides line up with TRBD2. There are 16 residues in the CDR3. Trimming cost V 1 base and J 3 bases; bases outside gene matches: 4. CDR1 is SGHRS and CDR2 is YFSETQ in the germline V gene. DNA of the CDR3: TGCGCCAGCAGCTTGTCCGTAGCGGGAGGCTACAATGAGCAGTTCTTC. It translates to CASSLSVAGGYNEQFF. The variable domain in full, with the rest retrieved from reference TRBV5-1 and TRBJ2-1, is KAGVTQTPRYLIKTRGQQVTLSCSPISGHRSVSWYQQTPGQGLQFLFEYFSETQRNKGNFPGRFSGRQFSNSRSEMNVSTLELGDSALYLCASSLSVAGGYNEQFFGPGTRLTVL.

The chain is built from TRBV9 and TRBJ2-7; TRBD2 matches 7 bases. CDR3 length equals 12 residues. V gave up 2 bases and J gave up 4 bases; unmatched junction bases: 0. The germline V gene has CDR1 SGDLS and CDR2 YYNGEE. In nucleotides, the CDR3 is TGTGCCAGCAGCGTGGGGGGGTACGAGCAGTACTTC. This codes for CASSVGGYEQYF.

This chain connects TRBV5-4 to TRBJ1-4, with D perhaps TRBD1 (5 bases). CDR1 and CDR2 (germline): SGHNT, YYREEE (reference sequence). Trimming shortened V by 0 bases and J by 2 bases, and 11 bases separated the two germline ends. CDR3 length: 16 amino acids. The CDR3 region has the DNA TGTGCCAGCAGCTTGGCCAACCAGGGCACTAATGAAAAACTGTTTTTT. This encodes CASSLANQGTNEKLFF.

The V gene is TRBV19, the J gene TRBJ2-5; TRBD1 aligns across 7 bases. CDR3 length: 14 residues. The germline CDR1 and CDR2 sequences are LNHDA and SQIVND (reference sequence). V lost 6 bases, J lost 0 bases, and 4 bases stayed unmatched. This chain's CDR3 is CASSHGTDQETQYF. In DNA form, the CDR3 reads TGTGCCAGTAGCCACGGGACAGACCAAGAGACCCAGTACTTC.

The chain joins TRBV30 to TRBJ2-1; TRBD1 or TRBD2 may be the D gene (5 bases each). V was pared by 6 bases and J by 3 bases, with 21 bases between. CDR1 and CDR2 (germline): GTSNPN, SVGIG (reference sequence). This CDR3 is 16 amino acids long. DNA of the CDR3: TGTGCCTGTTCCTGGACGCCCGGGGCCCACTACAATGAGCAGTTCTTC. This encodes CACSWTPGAHYNEQFF.

V gene TRBV10-2 combines with J gene TRBJ2-1; D uncertain. The CDR3 runs to 14 residues. Germline V gene data show CDR1 as WSHSY and CDR2 as SAAADI. The ends were cut back, 2 bases at V and 15 bases at J, with 20 bases in the middle. CDR3 loop: CASSEPPRRISPFF. CDR3 DNA sequence: TGCGCCAGCAGTGAGCCGCCCAGGCGCATTAGCCCGTTCTTC.

The CDR3 DNA reads TGTGCCAGCAGTATCGACAGGGCTGGATATGAGCAGTTCTTC. This codes for CASSIDRAGYEQFF. This chain connects TRBV6-5 to TRBJ2-1; 7 bases are a match to TRBD1. This CDR3 has 14 amino acids. The germline V gene has CDR1 MNHEY and CDR2 SVGAGI. J gave up 8 bases and V 5 bases, and 9 bases lay outside the gene matches.

V and J are TRBV5-1 and TRBJ2-5, with 9 bases fitting TRBD1. Germline-derived CDR1 and CDR2 are SGHRS and YFSETQ. CDR3 size: 14 residues. The V and J ends lost 4 bases and 3 bases, in that order; junction bases with no gene match: 4. As DNA, the CDR3 is TGCGCCAGCAGCAGGACAGGGGCGAAAGAGACCCAGTACTTC. Translating it yields CASSRTGAKETQYF.

The CDR3 coding sequence is TGTGCCAGCAGCCCTCTTGTGGGGGACACCATATATTTT. This gives the protein CASSPLVGDTIYF. The J gene is TRBJ1-3, the V gene TRBV11-2; D possibly corresponds to TRBD1 (5 bases). Germline CDR1 is SGHAT and CDR2 is FQNNGV. The V and J ends lost 5 bases and 8 bases respectively, with 13 bases between them. The CDR3 runs 13 residues.

The chain has TRBV27 and TRBJ2-1, with 7 bases lining up with TRBD2. Germline V CDR1 and CDR2: MNHEY, SMNVEV (reference sequence). The V segment lost 4 bases and the J segment 2 bases; nucleotides outside the gene matches: 5. The CDR3 is 15 amino acids. The CDR3 DNA is TGTGCCAGCAGTTCCCTAGCGGTGACCTACAATGAGCAGTTCTTC. This translates into CASSSLAVTYNEQFF.

The chain combines TRBV4-1 with TRBJ2-7, with D possibly being TRBD1 (5 bases). With 0 bases removed from V and 2 bases from J, the gap between germline ends came to 11 bases. Per the germline V gene, CDR1 is MGHRA and CDR2 is YSYEKL. The CDR3 totals 15 residues. CDR3 region: CASSQDKDTTYEQYF. CDR3 DNA: TGCGCCAGCAGCCAAGATAAGGACACAACCTACGAGCAGTACTTC.

The chain has TRBV14 and TRBJ2-7; a possible D gene is TRBD2 (6 bases). The CDR3 extends over 12 amino acids. V gave up 3 bases and J gave up 6 bases, with 9 bases separating them. Germline V CDR1 and CDR2: SGHDN, FVKESK. The CDR3 is CASSHSGIEQYF. CDR3 nucleotide sequence: TGTGCCAGCAGCCATAGCGGAATCGAGCAGTACTTC.

Written as DNA, the CDR3 is TGTGCCAGCAGCCCCAAGTGGGGTCAAAACTATGGCTACACCTTC. Translation gives CASSPKWGQNYGYTF. This chain joins TRBV9 and TRBJ1-2; D gene ambiguous. Germline V gene sequence: CDR1 SGDLS, CDR2 YYNGEE. V was trimmed by 4 bases and J by 2 bases, leaving 15 bases between them. The CDR3 has 15 amino acids.